The rows below give T cell receptor beta chains drawn from one sample of a study of control samples from healthy donors and cancer patients. Some clones are missing from TCRdb's copy, which holds only in-frame ones; the method was immunoSEQ multiplex PCR. The sample lists roughly 130,000 clones; around 90% were seen once. Sequencing was performed on blood. Receptors originate from a man younger than 35 in good health. CDR3s include the opening cysteine and the closing phenylalanine or tryptophan. The D gene is left open where the match is weak. A clone size is listed for some rows: how often the clone was seen (once, few, many), or a class if it is expanded.

clone size: .
J gene: TRBJ2-2
V gene: TRBV6-5
D gene: .
CDR3 DNA: TGTGCCAGCACCCACGGGGCAGGCACCGGGGAGCTGTTTTTT
CDR3 protein: CASTHGAGTGELFF

clone size: .
J gene: TRBJ2-1
V gene: TRBV12-1
D gene: .
CDR3 DNA: TGTGCCAGCAGCTTTGCTGCGATTTCCTACAATGAGCAGTTCTTC
CDR3 protein: CASSFAAISYNEQFF

clone size: .
J gene: TRBJ2-5
V gene: TRBV15
D gene: TRBD1
CDR3 DNA: TGTGCCACCAGCTACCAGGGACAGGGAGAGACCCAGTACTTC
CDR3 protein: CATSYQGQGETQYF

clone size: .
J gene: TRBJ2-5
V gene: TRBV11-3
D gene: .
CDR3 DNA: TGTGCCAGCAGCTGGGGATATGGGGAGACCCAGTACTTC
CDR3 protein: CASSWGYGETQYF

clone size: .
J gene: TRBJ1-3
V gene: TRBV6-5
D gene: .
CDR3 DNA: TGTGCCAGCGCGGAGGAACACTCTGGAAACACCATATATTTT
CDR3 protein: CASAEEHSGNTIYF

clone size: .
J gene: TRBJ2-2
V gene: TRBV30
D gene: .
CDR3 DNA: TGTGCCTGGAGACCTACTCCGTCCGGGGAGCTGTTTTTT
CDR3 protein: CAWRPTPSGELFF

clone size: .
J gene: TRBJ2-1
V gene: TRBV21-1
D gene: .
CDR3 DNA: TGTGCCAGCACGGGACAGGCCTCCTACAATGAGCAGTTCTTC
CDR3 protein: CASTGQASYNEQFF

clone size: .
J gene: TRBJ1-1
V gene: TRBV30
D gene: .
CDR3 DNA: TGTGCCTGGACCGGAGCCCTAGGGCAAGGGGCTTTCTTT
CDR3 protein: CAWTGALGQGAFF

clone size: .
J gene: TRBJ2-2
V gene: TRBV9
D gene: .
CDR3 DNA: TGTGCCAGCAGCGTAGGGAGGGACACCGGGGAGCTGTTTTTT
CDR3 protein: CASSVGRDTGELFF

clone size: .
J gene: TRBJ1-4
V gene: TRBV5-6
D gene: .
CDR3 DNA: TGTGCCAGTACCTCCCGGGACGTCGGGTTTGAAAAACTGTTTTTT
CDR3 protein: CASTSRDVGFEKLFF

clone size: once
J gene: TRBJ2-3
V gene: TRBV5-1
D gene: TRBD2
CDR3 DNA: TGCGCCAGCAGCCCCCGCCTAGCGGACGAGGACACAGATACGCAGTATTTT
CDR3 protein: CASSPRLADEDTDTQYF

clone size: .
J gene: TRBJ1-4
V gene: TRBV25-1
D gene: .
CDR3 DNA: TGTGCCAGCAACCCTGGCGGGAGAAGTGAAAAACTGTTTTTT
CDR3 protein: CASNPGGRSEKLFF

clone size: .
J gene: TRBJ2-7
V gene: TRBV3-1/TRBV3-2
D gene: TRBD2
CDR3 DNA: TGTGCCAGCAGCTTAAACCCGTCCAGCGGGGGGACCTACGAGCAGTACTTC
CDR3 protein: CASSLNPSSGGTYEQYF

clone size: .
J gene: TRBJ2-7
V gene: TRBV2
D gene: TRBD1
CDR3 DNA: TGTGCCAGCATGGGGACAGGGGGCACCTACGAGCAGTACTTC
CDR3 protein: CASMGTGGTYEQYF

clone size: .
J gene: TRBJ2-7
V gene: TRBV7-9
D gene: .
CDR3 DNA: TGTGCCAGCAGCCCCAGCCAGGGCTCCTACGAGCAGTACTTC
CDR3 protein: CASSPSQGSYEQYF

clone size: .
J gene: TRBJ1-2
V gene: TRBV2
D gene: .
CDR3 DNA: TGTGCCAGCCATTTGAATTTTGGCGGCTATGGCTACACCTTC
CDR3 protein: CASHLNFGGYGYTF

clone size: .
J gene: TRBJ1-1
V gene: TRBV2
D gene: TRBD1
CDR3 DNA: TGTGCCAGCAGTGAATGGGGACAGGTGAACACTGAAGCTTTCTTT
CDR3 protein: CASSEWGQVNTEAFF

clone size: .
J gene: TRBJ2-5
V gene: TRBV5-4
D gene: .
CDR3 DNA: TGTGCCAGCAGCCTAGACTCGGAGACCCAGTACTTC
CDR3 protein: CASSLDSETQYF

clone size: .
J gene: TRBJ2-6
V gene: TRBV15
D gene: .
CDR3 DNA: TGTGCCACCAGCACTGCCTCGACTGGGGCCAACGTCCTGACTTTC
CDR3 protein: CATSTASTGANVLTF

clone size: .
J gene: TRBJ2-7
V gene: TRBV28
D gene: TRBD1
CDR3 DNA: TGTGCCAGCAGTTTCCCGGACAGGGCGTACGAGCAGTACTTC
CDR3 protein: CASSFPDRAYEQYF

clone size: .
J gene: TRBJ2-5
V gene: TRBV7-8
D gene: .
CDR3 DNA: TGTGCCAGCAGCTTGACGGGGGAACAAGAGACCCAGTACTTC
CDR3 protein: CASSLTGEQETQYF

clone size: .
J gene: TRBJ2-2
V gene: TRBV4-3
D gene: .
CDR3 DNA: TGCGCCAGCAGCCAAGATCCCCAGACAACGAACACCGGGGAGCTGTTTTTT
CDR3 protein: CASSQDPQTTNTGELFF

clone size: .
J gene: TRBJ1-1
V gene: TRBV5-1
D gene: .
CDR3 DNA: TGCGCCAGCAGGGCCGGGAGGAACACTGAAGCTTTCTTT
CDR3 protein: CASRAGRNTEAFF

clone size: once
J gene: TRBJ1-3
V gene: TRBV5-1
D gene: .
CDR3 DNA: TGCGCCAGCAGCCCACGTATAGCCGGGGGCTCTGGAAACACCATATATTTT
CDR3 protein: CASSPRIAGGSGNTIYF

clone size: .
J gene: TRBJ1-1
V gene: TRBV7-9
D gene: .
CDR3 DNA: TGTGCCAGCAGCTTTCAGGGTCCTGAAGCTTTCTTT
CDR3 protein: CASSFQGPEAFF

clone size: .
J gene: TRBJ2-2
V gene: TRBV6-5
D gene: .
CDR3 DNA: TGTGCCAGCAGTTACTCTATGGGCTTTAATGTCGGGGAGCTGTTTTTT
CDR3 protein: CASSYSMGFNVGELFF

clone size: .
J gene: TRBJ2-5
V gene: TRBV10-2
D gene: TRBD2
CDR3 DNA: TGCGCCAGCAGTGATCGGCTAGCGGGAGGAGAGACCCAGTACTTC
CDR3 protein: CASSDRLAGGETQYF

clone size: .
J gene: TRBJ1-5
V gene: TRBV19
D gene: TRBD1
CDR3 DNA: TGTGCCAGTAGTAGGGACAGGGCACAGCCCCAGCATTTT
CDR3 protein: CASSRDRAQPQHF

clone size: .
J gene: TRBJ2-1
V gene: TRBV6-4
D gene: .
CDR3 DNA: TGTGCCAGCAGTGACGGGGGGATCCCTTACAATGAGCAGTTCTTC
CDR3 protein: CASSDGGIPYNEQFF

clone size: few
J gene: TRBJ2-2
V gene: TRBV5-1
D gene: .
CDR3 DNA: TGCGCCAGCAGTCGGGACGAAGCCCCCACCGGGGAGCTGTTTTTT
CDR3 protein: CASSRDEAPTGELFF

clone size: .
J gene: TRBJ2-1
V gene: TRBV3-1/TRBV3-2
D gene: .
CDR3 DNA: TGTGCCAGCAGCGCCGGGACGGGCTCCTACAATGAGCAGTTCTTC
CDR3 protein: CASSAGTGSYNEQFF

clone size: .
J gene: TRBJ2-3
V gene: TRBV3-1/TRBV3-2
D gene: TRBD2
CDR3 DNA: TGTGCCAGCAGCAGGGGGACTAGCGGGTCCTCTAGCACAGATACGCAGTATTTT
CDR3 protein: CASSRGTSGSSSTDTQYF

clone size: .
J gene: TRBJ2-5
V gene: TRBV5-1
D gene: TRBD2
CDR3 DNA: TGCGCCAGCAGCTTGACCGGGGGGACCCAAGAGACCCAGTACTTC
CDR3 protein: CASSLTGGTQETQYF

clone size: .
J gene: TRBJ2-1
V gene: TRBV7-3
D gene: TRBD2
CDR3 DNA: TGTGCCAGCAGCTTGACTAGCGGCAACAATGAGCAGTTCTTC
CDR3 protein: CASSLTSGNNEQFF

clone size: .
J gene: TRBJ2-1
V gene: TRBV11-2
D gene: TRBD2
CDR3 DNA: TGTGCCAGCAGCTTCGATACCGCGGGAGACAATGAGCAGTTCTTC
CDR3 protein: CASSFDTAGDNEQFF

clone size: .
J gene: TRBJ2-6
V gene: TRBV4-3
D gene: .
CDR3 DNA: TGCGCCAGCAGCCAAGTGGCAGCCTCCGACTCTGGGGCCAACGTCCTGACTTTC
CDR3 protein: CASSQVAASDSGANVLTF

clone size: .
J gene: TRBJ2-7
V gene: TRBV9
D gene: .
CDR3 DNA: TGTGCCAGCTCAGGAGGGTTGAACGAGCAGTACTTC
CDR3 protein: CASSGGLNEQYF

clone size: .
J gene: TRBJ1-1
V gene: TRBV27
D gene: .
CDR3 DNA: TGTGCCAGCACCGAACGGACCCCGCGGGACACTGAAGCTTTCTTT
CDR3 protein: CASTERTPRDTEAFF

clone size: .
J gene: TRBJ1-6
V gene: TRBV6-5
D gene: TRBD1
CDR3 DNA: TGTGCCAGCAGTCCCCGGACAGGAGGGGATTCACCCCTCCACTTT
CDR3 protein: CASSPRTGGDSPLHF

clone size: .
J gene: TRBJ1-1
V gene: TRBV7-8
D gene: .
CDR3 DNA: TGTGCCAGCAGCTTAAATCAGGGGAGGGACACTGAAGCTTTCTTT
CDR3 protein: CASSLNQGRDTEAFF

clone size: .
J gene: TRBJ2-1
V gene: TRBV5-4
D gene: TRBD2
CDR3 DNA: TGTGCCAGCAGCTTGCGACGGGAGGGCCTCGGTGAGCAGTTCTTC
CDR3 protein: CASSLRREGLGEQFF

clone size: .
J gene: TRBJ2-5
V gene: TRBV6-1
D gene: .
CDR3 DNA: TGTGCCAGCAGTGAAATAACCCAGTACTTC
CDR3 protein: CASSEITQYF

clone size: once
J gene: TRBJ1-1
V gene: TRBV6-5
D gene: .
CDR3 DNA: TGTGCCAGCAGTCCCCAGGGTAGGACTGAAGCTTTCTTT
CDR3 protein: CASSPQGRTEAFF

clone size: .
J gene: TRBJ2-7
V gene: TRBV6-5
D gene: .
CDR3 DNA: TGTGCCAGCAGAGCATCGGTGACAGGAGCCTACGAGCAGTACTTC
CDR3 protein: CASRASVTGAYEQYF

clone size: once
J gene: TRBJ2-2
V gene: TRBV7-7
D gene: .
CDR3 DNA: TGTGCTAGCAGTCCCCGTGCTAGCGAGAACACCGGGGAGCTGTTTTTT
CDR3 protein: CASSPRASENTGELFF

clone size: .
J gene: TRBJ2-2
V gene: TRBV28
D gene: .
CDR3 DNA: TGTGCCGGGGCGACAGGTGGCTTACATACCGGGGAGCTGTTTTTT
CDR3 protein: CAGATGGLHTGELFF

clone size: once
J gene: TRBJ2-7
V gene: TRBV10-3
D gene: TRBD2
CDR3 DNA: TGTGCCATCAGTGGAGTGACTAGCGGTTCCTACGAGCAGTACTTC
CDR3 protein: CAISGVTSGSYEQYF

clone size: .
J gene: TRBJ2-1
V gene: TRBV5-1
D gene: TRBD1
CDR3 DNA: TGCGCCAGCAGGCAAACAGGGGGCATTTCCTACAATGAGCAGTTCTTC
CDR3 protein: CASRQTGGISYNEQFF

clone size: .
J gene: TRBJ1-1
V gene: TRBV2
D gene: .
CDR3 DNA: TGTGCCAGCAGCCCACAGGGAATGGCGGTGTACACTGAAGCTTTCTTT
CDR3 protein: CASSPQGMAVYTEAFF

clone size: .
J gene: TRBJ1-1
V gene: TRBV7-9
D gene: TRBD1
CDR3 DNA: TGTGCCAGCAGGAGGACAGGGACGAACACTGAAGCTTTCTTT
CDR3 protein: CASRRTGTNTEAFF

clone size: .
J gene: TRBJ1-5
V gene: TRBV5-1
D gene: TRBD1
CDR3 DNA: TGCGCCAGCAGCTTGGATGGACAGGGCAATCAGCCCCAGCATTTT
CDR3 protein: CASSLDGQGNQPQHF